The 19 T cell receptor beta chains reported below all come from one sample, sequenced in a study of T cell clonotyping in hematopoietic cell transplantation. Time point defined: recipient sample about 28 days before transplant, after cytoreduction. Sequencing used immunoSEQ multiplex PCR; TCRdb keeps in-frame clones, though not all of them. The sample has some 9,400 clones; about 88% are singletons. The specimen comprised peripheral blood mononuclear cells, sampled before stem cell transplant. The receptors derive from a woman aged 55-75 years with acute myeloid leukemia. Some clones in this sample may be carry-over from other donors' samples.

The CDR3 DNA sequence: TGTGCCAGCAGCTCCTGGACCGATAATTCACCCCTCCACTTT. Protein: CASSSWTDNSPLHF. V usage is TRBV7-9 and J usage is TRBJ1-6; D not resolved. Germline CDR1 SEHNR, CDR2 FQNEAQ (reference sequence). The V end lost 4 bases, the J end lost 5 bases, and 9 bases lay between the germline ends. The CDR3 is made up of 14 amino acids.

The gene calls are TRBV5-1 and TRBJ1-5; D gene unclear. Looked up from germline, CDR1 is SGHRS and CDR2 is YFSETQ. The CDR3 spans 17 residues. V was shortened by 7 bases and J by 0 bases, with 20 bases between the two germline ends. The CDR3: CASLKEPRIYSNQPQHF. The DNA of the CDR3 is TGCGCCAGCCTAAAGGAACCACGGATTTATAGCAATCAGCCCCAGCATTTT.

The chain joins TRBV6-5 to TRBJ2-5; 8 positions match TRBD1. The CDR3 has 13 amino acids. CDR1 and CDR2 (germline): MNHEY, SVGAGI. After removal of 5 bases from V and 8 bases from J, the junction contained 7 bases not matched to a gene. DNA for the CDR3: TGTGCCAGCAGTAGGACAGGGTGGGAAACCCAGTACTTC. The encoded protein is CASSRTGWETQYF.

The V call is TRBV6-1, the J call TRBJ2-3; TRBD2 aligns across 12 bases. Trimming cost V 1 base and J 4 bases; bases outside gene matches: 3. Germline CDR1 reads MNHNS; CDR2 reads SASEGT. The CDR3 length is 16 residues. The CDR3 nucleotides are TGTGCCAGCAGTGAAGGAACTAGCGGGAGGTCAGATACGCAGTATTTT. Protein: CASSEGTSGRSDTQYF.

The gene calls are TRBV28 and TRBJ2-2; D gene ambiguous. This CDR3 region has 16 residues. Germline CDR1 MDHEN, CDR2 SYDVKM. V lost 6 bases to trimming and J lost 5 bases, with 19 bases between them. The CDR3 bases are TGTGCCAGCAGGGGCATCACGAATAGCTTAACCGGGGAGCTGTTTTTT. This sequence encodes CASRGITNSLTGELFF.

The V call is TRBV6-1, the J call TRBJ2-7, with 7 nucleotides matching TRBD1. With V trimmed by 4 bases and J by 0 bases, 9 bases remained unmatched. CDR1 and CDR2 (germline): MNHNS, SASEGT. The CDR3 spans 16 residues. In DNA form, the CDR3 reads TGTGCCAGCAGTGTGTTCCCACGGGACAGCTCCTACGAGCAGTACTTC. Its translation is CASSVFPRDSSYEQYF.

The chain links TRBV30 to TRBJ1-3; tentative D call: TRBD1 (6 bases). Germline lookup yields CDR1 GTSNPN and CDR2 SVGIG (reference sequence). The CDR3 length is 16 residues. V lost 3 bases, J lost 0 bases, and 15 bases lay in between. The CDR3 reads CAWSLPGAISGNTIYF. The CDR3 nucleotides are TGTGCCTGGAGCCTACCGGGGGCCATCTCTGGAAACACCATATATTTT.

The chain combines TRBV30 with TRBJ2-5; D is ambiguous. Germline V gene data show CDR1 as GTSNPN and CDR2 as SVGIG (reference sequence). This CDR3 has 11 residues. V was clipped by 5 bases and J by 4 bases, with 8 bases between them. The CDR3 coding sequence is TGTGCCTGGGGACGTGCAGAGACCCAGTACTTC. Its protein product is CAWGRAETQYF. Full variable domain (rest looked up from reference TRBV30 and TRBJ2-5): SQTIHQWPATLVQPVGSPLSLECTVEGTSNPNLYWYRQAAGRGLQLLFYSVGIGQISSEVPQNLSASRPQDRQFILSSKKLLLSDSGFYLCAWGRAETQYFGPGTRLLVL.

The chain couples TRBV29-1 to TRBJ1-4, with TRBD1 as a possible D gene (6 bases). CDR3 length: 14 amino acids. Trimming removed 1 base at V and 0 bases at J, with 6 bases between. Germline V CDR1 and CDR2: SQVTM, ANQGSEA. CDR3 DNA: TGCAGCGTTGAAGGGACAGCAACTAATGAAAAACTGTTTTTT. Translating it yields CSVEGTATNEKLFF.

The rearrangement links TRBV19 to TRBJ1-5, with 8 positions matching TRBD1. The germline V gene encodes CDR1 LNHDA and CDR2 SQIVND (reference sequence). V trimming: 0 bases; J trimming: 7 bases; junction bases outside the gene matches: 8. This CDR3 contains 16 residues. CDR3 DNA sequence: TGTGCCAGTAGTATAGAGGTAGGGGCAGGGGGCCAGCCCCAGCATTTT. Protein: CASSIEVGAGGQPQHF.

The V call is TRBV29-1, the J call TRBJ2-1, with 8 bases matching TRBD1. This CDR3 comprises 14 residues. V was clipped by 6 bases and J by 8 bases; unmatched bases: 12. In germline, CDR1 is SQVTM, CDR2 ANQGSEA. The CDR3 is CSVARQGSIDEQFF. The CDR3 region has the DNA TGCAGCGTAGCAAGACAGGGGTCCATCGATGAGCAGTTCTTC.

This chain links TRBV28 with TRBJ1-3; D ambiguous. Germline V gives CDR1 MDHEN, CDR2 SYDVKM. The CDR3 totals 17 residues. V was clipped by 4 bases and J by 0 bases, with 16 bases between them. The CDR3 loop reads CASSSPPDGNSGNTIYF. The CDR3 region has the DNA TGTGCCAGCAGTTCCCCCCCCGACGGGAACTCTGGAAACACCATATATTTT.

This chain links TRBV13 with TRBJ2-1; D remains unclear. This CDR3 has 13 residues. Germline V gene data show CDR1 as PRHDT and CDR2 as FYEKMQ (reference sequence). Deletions cut 5 bases from V and 9 bases from J, with 14 bases between. This CDR3 reads CASSLPPASEQFF. The CDR3 DNA is TGTGCCAGCAGCCTACCCCCGGCCAGTGAGCAGTTCTTC.

This chain connects TRBV7-3 to TRBJ1-2; possibly TRBD1 for D (6 bases). Per the germline V gene, CDR1 is SGHTA and CDR2 is FQGTGA. The CDR3 has 13 amino acids. Between the trimmed V and J ends, which lost 4 bases and 4 bases, there was a span of 10 bases. Here the CDR3 reads CASSSGGGYGYTF. For the CDR3, the DNA is TGTGCCAGCAGCTCGGGGGGCGGCTATGGCTACACCTTC. Full variable domain (remainder filled in from reference TRBV7-3 and TRBJ1-2): GAGVSQTPSNKVTEKGKYVELRCDPISGHTALYWYRQSLGQGPEFLIYFQGTGAADDSGLPNDRFFAVRPEGSVSTLKIQRTERGDSAVYLCASSSGGGYGYTFGSGTRLTVV.

This rearrangement joins TRBV29-1 to TRBJ1-2, with D unclear. This CDR3 comprises 12 residues. The V gene's germline CDR1 is SQVTM and CDR2 ANQGSEA. The V end lost 5 bases, the J end lost 3 bases, and 10 bases lay between the germline ends. CDR3 DNA sequence: TGCAGCGTTCTTCGGGGAGACTATGGCTACACCTTC. This translates into CSVLRGDYGYTF.

The CDR3 DNA reads TGTGCCTGGAGTGTGGAATCGAACACTGAAGCTTTCTTT. Protein sequence: CAWSVESNTEAFF. The V call is TRBV30, the J call TRBJ1-1; D is undetermined. The CDR3 is 13 residues long. Trimming stripped 0 bases from V and 1 base from J, with 6 bases between. Germline CDR1 reads GTSNPN; CDR2 reads SVGIG (reference sequence).

Relative to its sample, this clone is large. The chain uses TRBV20-1 and TRBJ1-2, with no clear D. The V gene lost 5 bases and the J gene lost 2 bases, with 3 bases spanning the gap. The CDR3 totals 10 residues. The germline V gene encodes CDR1 DFQATT and CDR2 SNEGSKA (reference sequence). CDR3: CSASNYGYTF. As DNA, the CDR3 is TGCAGTGCTTCGAACTATGGCTACACCTTC.

The chain has TRBV5-8 and TRBJ2-7, with no clear D. The V end lost 1 base, the J end lost 6 bases, and 5 bases lay between the germline ends. The CDR3 is 11 amino acids. Germline V gene data show CDR1 as SGHTS and CDR2 as YDEGEE. The CDR3, as DNA: TGTGCCAGCAGCTTGAGGACCGAGCAGTACTTC. Translated: CASSLRTEQYF.

The V gene is TRBV19, the J gene TRBJ2-1; the match to TRBD2 covers 7 bases. V lost 4 bases, J lost 4 bases, and 13 bases stayed unmatched. The CDR3 sequence is 17 residues long. CDR1 is LNHDA and CDR2 is SQIVND in the germline V gene (reference sequence). The CDR3 sequence: CASSTRDGDYLYNEQFF. CDR3 DNA sequence: TGTGCCAGTAGTACACGGGACGGGGACTACCTTTACAATGAGCAGTTCTTC.